The clone carrying this TCR beta chain was observed once. The source of the sample is a study of blood T cell repertoires in COVID-19. CDR1 is SGHRS, CDR2 YFSETQ, per germline. Trimming pared 0 bases from V and 7 bases from J, leaving 11 bases between. CDR3 length: 15 residues. Some clones are missing from TCRdb's copy, which holds only in-frame ones; the method was immunoSEQ multiplex PCR. The sample has a few hundred thousand clones, approximately 81% seen once. The sample was peripheral blood. This chain uses TRBV5-1 with TRBJ1-6, with a tentative D call TRBD1 (6 bases). The source of this sequence is a man under 40 with active or convalescent COVID-19. The CDR3 nucleotides are TGCGCCAGCAGCTTGGGGACAGCGGCCAATTCACCCCTCCACTTT. This encodes CASSLGTAANSPLHF.